The clone carrying this T cell receptor (beta chain) was detected a few times. Its target is unknown. V lost 7 bases and J lost 6, with 16 bases in between. Germline loops: CDR1 SGHRS, CDR2 YFSETQ. The CDR3 covers 13 residues. PCR used 60 Vbeta primers and 13 Jbeta primers. Produced via immunoSEQ multiplex PCR; TCRdb's table is partial and in-frame only. This sample has some 120,000 clones; more than 65% occur once, and the top ten carry approximately 0.9%. These data belong to a study of cytomegalovirus exposure and HLA in healthy donors. Whole-study context: An earlier analysis found roughly 100 million unique TCR beta sequences from about 190 million T cells.

General study points: Approximately 160 TCR beta chains were listed as cytomegalovirus-associated.

This receptor was taken from a woman in her 30s in good health and CMV-seronegative. The chain links TRBV5-1 to TRBJ1-1; tentatively, D is TRBD1 (5 bases). The sample comprised PBMCs. The CDR3 region is CASHHRGSSEAFF. DNA of the CDR3: TGCGCCAGCCACCATAGGGGTTCCTCTGAAGCTTTCTTT.